A selection of T cell receptor beta chains follows, all from one sample in a study of blood T cell repertoires in COVID-19. The protocol was immunoSEQ multiplex PCR, while the TCRdb copy is restricted to in-frame clones and leaves out a portion. The sample shows some 160,000 clones, roughly 80% of them seen only once. The material sequenced was peripheral blood. All receptors derive from a man aged 45-60 years with active or convalescent COVID-19. The CDR3 runs from the conserved cysteine through the conserved F or W. The order of the fields is V gene, CDR3 protein.

V: TRBV4-1
CDR3: CASSPQQGLPYEQYF

V: TRBV24-1
CDR3: CATSTAYGTLNNEQFF

V: TRBV6-4
CDR3: CASSDLGGLAGAQFF

V: TRBV6-5
CDR3: CAGTGTDFYEQYF

V: TRBV11-2
CDR3: CASSEIAGKNEQFF

V: TRBV27
CDR3: CASSSLDIPYEQYF

V: TRBV9
CDR3: CASSGRGRAINTQYF

V: TRBV7-3
CDR3: CASSWGLAGGNEQFF

V: TRBV27
CDR3: CASSLGTSGSWSTDTQYF

V: TRBV19
CDR3: CASQINSAFSSYNEQFF